Included here is one T cell receptor (beta chain) sequence, with context. Its antigen is not identified. The junction shows a germline mismatch at one end, possibly a read error. These data originate in a study of cytomegalovirus exposure and HLA in healthy donors. Study observations and caveats: About 150 TCR beta chains were listed as cytomegalovirus-associated. Later analysis identified a missense DCLRE1C variant that was linked to TCR beta V- and J-gene trimming.

The PCR had 60 Vbeta and 13 Jbeta primers. TCRdb's table, derived via immunoSEQ multiplex PCR, lists solely in-frame clones and lacks some. The sample has more than 90,000 clones; about 70% are singletons. The CDR3 spans 13 residues. Germline CDR1 reads LNHNV; CDR2 reads YYDKDF (reference sequence). The V gene is TRBV15, the J gene TRBJ1-1; no firm D call. The receptor's source is a human donor in good health. The sample was PBMCs. Here the CDR3 DNA reads TGTGCCGCCAGCATAAAGACACACACTGAAGCTTTCTTT. This codes for CAASIKTHTEAFF.